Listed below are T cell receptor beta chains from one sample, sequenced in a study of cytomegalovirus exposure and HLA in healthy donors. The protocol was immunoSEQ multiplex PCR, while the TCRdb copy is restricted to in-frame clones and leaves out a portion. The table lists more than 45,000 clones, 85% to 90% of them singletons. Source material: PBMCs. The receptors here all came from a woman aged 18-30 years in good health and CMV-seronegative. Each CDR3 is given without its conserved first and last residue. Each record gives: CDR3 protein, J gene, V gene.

CDR3 protein: ASSHFDRGLGQETQY; J gene: TRBJ2-5; V gene: TRBV4-1
CDR3 protein: ASSVATGWGYGYT; J gene: TRBJ1-2; V gene: TRBV9
CDR3 protein: SADDRFEQY; J gene: TRBJ2-7; V gene: TRBV20-1
CDR3 protein: ASSLVGLTSYEQY; J gene: TRBJ2-7; V gene: TRBV7-2
CDR3 protein: ASSLMTAYEQY; J gene: TRBJ2-7; V gene: TRBV28
CDR3 protein: ASSRDRGGGELF; J gene: TRBJ2-2; V gene: TRBV5-1
CDR3 protein: ASSKYRNRDRGYNEQF; J gene: TRBJ2-1; V gene: TRBV11-2
CDR3 protein: ASSQEGLLNSNEQF; J gene: TRBJ2-1; V gene: TRBV4-1
CDR3 protein: ARTRGGGDTGELF; J gene: TRBJ2-2; V gene: TRBV7-2
CDR3 protein: ASGLAVTTTRHEKLF; J gene: TRBJ1-4; V gene: TRBV12-5
CDR3 protein: ASSQEGQAGNSPLH; J gene: TRBJ1-6; V gene: TRBV4-1
CDR3 protein: SATGGRGNEQF; J gene: TRBJ2-1; V gene: TRBV29-1
CDR3 protein: ASSPYQGKVTGELF; J gene: TRBJ2-2; V gene: TRBV11-1
CDR3 protein: ATSRPRGRDLGNEQF; J gene: TRBJ2-1; V gene: TRBV15
CDR3 protein: ASSQEGGRAGEQY; J gene: TRBJ2-7; V gene: TRBV4-1
CDR3 protein: AISEPGLAGDSYNEQF; J gene: TRBJ2-1; V gene: TRBV10-3
CDR3 protein: ASRRDSSYEQY; J gene: TRBJ2-7; V gene: TRBV25-1
CDR3 protein: ASSLGQGFEIQGYGYT; J gene: TRBJ1-2; V gene: TRBV5-1
CDR3 protein: ASSSSWTSGTNTGELF; J gene: TRBJ2-2; V gene: TRBV11-3
CDR3 protein: ASSVGGFGTEAF; J gene: TRBJ1-1; V gene: TRBV9
CDR3 protein: ASRRGQGQNIQY; J gene: TRBJ2-4; V gene: TRBV11-2
CDR3 protein: ASSQDWGEPDTEAF; J gene: TRBJ1-1; V gene: TRBV4-2
CDR3 protein: ASSPPSSGNYNEQF; J gene: TRBJ2-1; V gene: TRBV18
CDR3 protein: ASSSAFSLDEQY; J gene: TRBJ2-7; V gene: TRBV11-2
CDR3 protein: ASSPSTGEDEKLF; J gene: TRBJ1-4; V gene: TRBV5-4
CDR3 protein: ASSLQGAGTEAF; J gene: TRBJ1-1; V gene: TRBV7-9
CDR3 protein: ASSLGEEGVWEQY; J gene: TRBJ2-7; V gene: TRBV7-6
CDR3 protein: ASSLGGLEYNEQF; J gene: TRBJ2-1; V gene: TRBV27
CDR3 protein: ASRLGGVGTDTQY; J gene: TRBJ2-3; V gene: TRBV6-6
CDR3 protein: ASKGRAEQY; J gene: TRBJ2-7; V gene: TRBV6-5
CDR3 protein: SATGQTYEQY; J gene: TRBJ2-7; V gene: TRBV29-1
CDR3 protein: ASSQVMLAGVGEQF; J gene: TRBJ2-1; V gene: TRBV4-2
CDR3 protein: ASSLAFNGAKNIQY; J gene: TRBJ2-4; V gene: TRBV11-2
CDR3 protein: ASPGAGGADTQY; J gene: TRBJ2-3; V gene: TRBV6-6
CDR3 protein: ASRWTNTEAF; J gene: TRBJ1-1; V gene: TRBV6-6
CDR3 protein: ATSRGQSNEKLF; J gene: TRBJ1-4; V gene: TRBV15
CDR3 protein: ASPGLAGRETQY; J gene: TRBJ2-5; V gene: TRBV2
CDR3 protein: ASSYSYGGRGGYT; J gene: TRBJ1-2; V gene: TRBV6-5
CDR3 protein: ASRPQGAPYEQY; J gene: TRBJ2-7; V gene: TRBV2
CDR3 protein: SVGGGWGVTEAF; J gene: TRBJ1-1; V gene: TRBV29-1
CDR3 protein: AWSSGSKNIQY; J gene: TRBJ2-4; V gene: TRBV30
CDR3 protein: ASSLTQGINTEAF; J gene: TRBJ1-1; V gene: TRBV7-8
CDR3 protein: ASSEFDGDYGYT; J gene: TRBJ1-2; V gene: TRBV25-1
CDR3 protein: AWSGLAGQTQY; J gene: TRBJ2-5; V gene: TRBV30
CDR3 protein: ASRTTGNTGELF; J gene: TRBJ2-2; V gene: TRBV28
CDR3 protein: ASSRGGDEQF; J gene: TRBJ2-1; V gene: TRBV10-2
CDR3 protein: ASSQPGQSYEQY; J gene: TRBJ2-7; V gene: TRBV4-1
CDR3 protein: ASSPGGTGGREQY; J gene: TRBJ2-7; V gene: TRBV7-2
CDR3 protein: AWSVLPGYNEQF; J gene: TRBJ2-1; V gene: TRBV30
CDR3 protein: ASTSPGRNEQF; J gene: TRBJ2-1; V gene: TRBV19
CDR3 protein: AWSVGGAEAYT; J gene: TRBJ1-2; V gene: TRBV30
CDR3 protein: ASSSRLSYNSPLH; J gene: TRBJ1-6; V gene: TRBV13